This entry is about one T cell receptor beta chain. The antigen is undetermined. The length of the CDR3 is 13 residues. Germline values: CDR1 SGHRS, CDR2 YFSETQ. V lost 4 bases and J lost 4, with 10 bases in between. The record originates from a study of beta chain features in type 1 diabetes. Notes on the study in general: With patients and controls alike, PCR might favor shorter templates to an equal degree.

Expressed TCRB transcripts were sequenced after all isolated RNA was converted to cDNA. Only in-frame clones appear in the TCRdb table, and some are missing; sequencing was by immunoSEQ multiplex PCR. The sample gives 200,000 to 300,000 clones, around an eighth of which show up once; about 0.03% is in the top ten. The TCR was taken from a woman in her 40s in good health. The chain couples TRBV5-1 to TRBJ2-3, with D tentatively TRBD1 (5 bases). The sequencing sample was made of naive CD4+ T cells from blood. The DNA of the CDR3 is TGCGCCAGCAGCCGGATGACAGCAGATACGCAGTATTTT. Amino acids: CASSRMTADTQYF.